This TCR beta chain was sequenced for a study of blood T cell repertoires in COVID-19. Authors' methods: It was from reference gene primer amplification that nucleated cell counts were estimated. Profiling relied on immunoSEQ multiplex PCR, and the TCRdb table lists in-frame clones only, not all of them. The V and J calls and the clone size are those of that table, but D and trimming were determined from the DNA. The sample includes 220,000 or so clones, about 80% of them seen just once. The sample consisted of peripheral blood. This clonotype was obtained from a woman aged 25 to 39 who had recovered from COVID-19.

The chain's CDR3 is CATSDSTGGRTWGAFF. For the CDR3, the DNA is TGTGCCACCAGTGATTCAACGGGAGGACGTACCTGGGGGGCTTTCTTT. This rearrangement joins TRBV24-1 to TRBJ1-1; maybe TRBD1 (5 bases). CDR1 is KGHDR and CDR2 is SFDVKD in the germline V gene. The CDR3 sequence is 16 residues long. Trimming left V 2 bases short and J 11 bases short, with 23 bases between.